This T cell receptor (beta chain) was recorded in a study of early T cells in non-severe SARS-CoV-2 infection. At the level of the study: Sequencing input comprised bulk RNA from unsorted whole blood; chain pairing was not available.

Overall study results and limits: Missing private and CD4 specificities, VDJdb matching favored anti-spike CD8 responses.

Separate cDNA molecules each had unique molecular identifiers attached to them. MiXCR, applied by TCRdb to the 5' RACE reads, yields one record per CDR3 protein. The sample carries about 56,000 distinct CDR3 sequences, 8% to 11% recorded once. Regarding this clonotype: Its target is not known.

Sequencing input: whole blood. This TCR was sampled from an adult who was a healthcare worker with PCR-confirmed SARS-CoV-2 infection or an uninfected control (not recorded which).

CDR3 sequence: CASSGTSGSNEQYF. The CDR3 DNA reads TGTGCCAGCAGCGGGACTAGCGGGAGTAACGAGCAGTACTTC. V usage is TRBV3-1 and J usage is TRBJ2-7; 14 nucleotides line up with TRBD2. J was trimmed by 5 bases and V by 5 bases; bases with no gene match: 2. The CDR3 consists of 14 residues. Germline CDR1 and CDR2: LGHDT and YNNKEL (reference sequence).